A selection of T cell receptor beta chains follows, all from one sample in a study of blood T cell repertoires in COVID-19. Repertoires were generated with immunoSEQ multiplex PCR, while TCRdb's copy carries only in-frame clones and drops some. The table records fewer than 250,000 clones, 84% of them present only once. Sequenced sample: peripheral blood. All receptors come from a man aged 25 to 45 with active or convalescent COVID-19. Each CDR3 is given with its conserved first and last residue. D genes are given only for firm matches. Where a row states a size, it is once, few, many or the class of an expanded clone; other rows omit it.

length	size	J	D	V	CDR3	DNA
14	NA	TRBJ2-1	NA	TRBV19	CASTYGWADNEQFF	TGTGCCAGTACCTATGGTTGGGCCGACAATGAGCAGTTCTTC
12	NA	TRBJ2-5	NA	TRBV9	CASSVGVETQYF	TGTGCCAGCAGCGTAGGAGTAGAGACCCAGTACTTC
12	NA	TRBJ2-2	NA	TRBV5-6	CASSFRSGELFF	TGTGCCAGCAGCTTCAGGTCCGGGGAGCTGTTTTTT
18	NA	TRBJ2-3	TRBD2	TRBV5-6	CASSLVAGGTSSTDTQYF	TGTGCCAGCAGCTTGGTCGCGGGGGGCACCTCTAGCACAGATACGCAGTATTTT
14	once	TRBJ2-5	TRBD1	TRBV5-4	CASSRGQGAETQYF	TGTGCCAGCAGCAGGGGACAGGGGGCTGAGACCCAGTACTTC
16	NA	TRBJ2-5	TRBD2	TRBV27	CASSPSSGGSGETQYF	TGTGCCAGCAGTCCGTCTAGCGGGGGGTCGGGAGAGACCCAGTACTTC
13	once	TRBJ1-1	NA	TRBV7-2	CASSGQRNTEAFF	TGTGCCAGCAGCGGACAGCGGAACACTGAAGCTTTCTTT
14	NA	TRBJ2-1	TRBD1	TRBV9	CASSVVDRGNEQFF	TGTGCCAGCAGCGTAGTGGACAGGGGGAATGAGCAGTTCTTC
16	NA	TRBJ2-1	NA	TRBV7-2	CASSLVAEVVYNEQFF	TGTGCCAGCAGCTTAGTAGCGGAAGTGGTCTACAATGAGCAGTTCTTC
12	NA	TRBJ2-1	NA	TRBV7-2	CASSLYEGEQFF	TGTGCCAGCAGCTTATACGAGGGTGAGCAGTTCTTC
13	NA	TRBJ1-2	TRBD1	TRBV7-2	CASTPRDSYGYTF	TGTGCCAGCACCCCTCGGGACAGCTATGGCTACACCTTC
15	NA	TRBJ2-7	NA	TRBV27	CASSLKEGGGNEQYF	TGTGCCAGCAGTTTAAAGGAGGGAGGGGGGAACGAGCAGTACTTC
13	few	TRBJ1-6	NA	TRBV4-1	CASSQGANSPLHF	TGCGCCAGCAGCCAGGGGGCTAATTCACCCCTCCACTTT
15	NA	TRBJ2-1	TRBD2	TRBV2	CASSEASGGRNEQFF	TGTGCCAGCAGTGAAGCTAGCGGGGGGAGGAATGAGCAGTTCTTC
15	NA	TRBJ1-3	TRBD1	TRBV18	CASSPQRDRINTIYF	TGTGCCAGCTCACCTCAGCGGGACAGGATTAACACCATATATTTT
14	NA	TRBJ2-1	TRBD1	TRBV18	CASSLGGDRAGQFF	TGTGCCAGCTCCCTGGGCGGGGACAGGGCCGGGCAGTTCTTC
14	once	TRBJ2-1	NA	TRBV19	CASMGGAGGNEQFF	TGTGCCAGTATGGGGGGGGCCGGAGGAAATGAGCAGTTCTTC
17	many	TRBJ2-3	TRBD2	TRBV19	CASSIDGSAGVSDTQYF	TGTGCCAGTAGTATAGATGGGTCAGCGGGAGTGTCAGATACGCAGTATTTT
16	once	TRBJ2-5	TRBD2	TRBV18	CASSLRTSGSAETQYF	TGTGCCAGCTCACTCAGGACTAGCGGGAGTGCGGAGACCCAGTACTTC
14	few	TRBJ1-3	NA	TRBV24-1	CATSPGSTGNTIYF	TGTGCCACTTCTCCCGGGTCTACTGGAAACACCATATATTTT
14	NA	TRBJ2-5	TRBD2	TRBV4-3	CASSPGSGEGTQYF	TGCGCCAGCAGCCCGGGATCGGGGGAGGGGACCCAGTACTTC
16	NA	TRBJ2-2	TRBD2	TRBV6-6	CASHLGTSGRTGELFF	TGTGCCAGCCATTTAGGGACTAGCGGGAGAACGGGGGAGCTGTTTTTT
16	NA	TRBJ1-1	NA	TRBV12-5	CASGLVLGVGSTEAFF	TGTGCTAGTGGTTTGGTTCTCGGGGTAGGGAGCACTGAAGCTTTCTTT
14	NA	TRBJ2-7	TRBD2	TRBV28	CASSFLRGGYEQYF	TGTGCCAGCAGTTTCCTCCGCGGGGGCTACGAGCAGTACTTC
15	NA	TRBJ1-4	TRBD1	TRBV13	CASSLGGTAGEKLFF	TGTGCCAGCAGCCTAGGTGGGACAGCAGGGGAAAAACTGTTTTTT
17	NA	TRBJ2-3	TRBD2	TRBV10-3	CAIRTALAGGPADTQYF	TGTGCCATCAGGACAGCGCTAGCGGGGGGGCCCGCAGATACGCAGTATTTT
16	NA	TRBJ1-3	NA	TRBV6-1	CASSEGGGASGNTIYF	TGTGCCAGCAGTGAGGGTGGAGGGGCCTCTGGAAACACCATATATTTT
18	few	TRBJ1-1	TRBD1	TRBV4-1	CASSQERDRGPWGTEAFF	TGCGCCAGCAGCCAAGAAAGGGACAGGGGCCCTTGGGGCACTGAAGCTTTCTTT
15	NA	TRBJ2-1	TRBD2	TRBV9	CASSASGGPYNEQFF	TGTGCCAGCAGCGCTAGCGGGGGGCCCTACAATGAGCAGTTCTTC
15	NA	TRBJ2-7	NA	TRBV4-1	CASSQEEAGIYEQYF	TGCGCCAGCAGCCAAGAGGAGGCAGGCATTTACGAGCAGTACTTC
16	NA	TRBJ2-1	TRBD2	TRBV5-1	CASSLVAGGGYNEQFF	TGCGCCAGCAGCTTGGTGGCGGGGGGGGGATACAATGAGCAGTTCTTC